These 5 T cell receptor beta chains were all obtained from the same sample, sequenced in a study of blood T cell repertoires in COVID-19. The repertoire was sequenced with immunoSEQ multiplex PCR; TCRdb's copy has only in-frame clones and lacks some. The repertoire has around 160,000 clones, roughly nine tenths of them found once; the top ten carry under 15%. The source material was peripheral blood. Every receptor here comes from a young man with COVID-19, enrolled during active disease.

This clone was observed a single time. The V and J genes are TRBV6-2 or TRBV6-3 and TRBJ1-6; a possible D gene is TRBD1 (6 bases). Trimming took off 2 bases at V and 13 bases at J, with 12 bases between the two ends. This CDR3 is 13 amino acids long. Germline CDR1 and CDR2: MNHEY and SVGEGT. The CDR3 nucleotides are TGTGCCAGCAGTTACGACAGGCTCCCGCCCCTCCACTTT. It yields the protein CASSYDRLPPLHF.

The chain couples TRBV7-9 to TRBJ1-6; 9 bases match TRBD1. The CDR3 runs to 14 residues. V gave up 4 bases and J gave up 7 bases; unmatched junction bases: 2. Germline V lookup: CDR1 SEHNR, CDR2 FQNEAQ (reference sequence). DNA for the CDR3: TGTGCCAGCAGCTCGGGACAGGGAAATTCACCCCTCCACTTT. Protein product: CASSSGQGNSPLHF.

This chain connects TRBV14 to TRBJ2-1, with D possibly being TRBD2 (6 bases). This CDR3 has 15 residues. Germline V gene lookup returns CDR1 SGHDN and CDR2 FVKESK. Trimming left V 1 base short and J 7 bases short, with 14 bases between. The CDR3 DNA is TGTGCCAGCAGCCAAGGTTTGGGACTTTTTAATGAGCAGTTCTTC. This encodes CASSQGLGLFNEQFF.

This chain uses TRBV28 with TRBJ2-1, with 8 bases lining up with TRBD2. Germline CDR1 is MDHEN and CDR2 is SYDVKM. There are 17 residues in the CDR3. V lost 4 bases to trimming and J lost 7 bases; unmatched junction nucleotides: 15. CDR3 sequence (DNA): TGTGCCAGCAGTTCACCGGGTAGCGGGATGTTTACAAATGAGCAGTTCTTC. It is translated as CASSSPGSGMFTNEQFF.

This chain connects TRBV10-3 to TRBJ2-5, with 9 bases identical to TRBD2. The ends lost 0 bases at V and 5 bases at J; junction bases unmatched: 4. This CDR3 region has 15 residues. The germline gives CDR1 ENHRY, CDR2 SYGVKD. The CDR3 coding sequence is TGTGCCATCAGTGAGTCGCGGGGGGGACGCGAGACCCAGTACTTC. It is translated as CAISESRGGRETQYF.